The clone carrying this T cell receptor (beta chain) was counted between two and nine times. Its matching antigen is unknown. Each cDNA molecule carried a unique molecular identifier. MiXCR was run by TCRdb on the 5' RACE reads, yielding one entry per CDR3 protein. The sample gives approximately 85,000 distinct CDR3 sequences, approximately 13% of which show up once; more than 6.5% is in the top ten. The record originates from a study of early T cells in non-severe SARS-CoV-2 infection. Study as a whole: Investigators sequenced bulk RNA drawn from unsorted whole blood, and chains remained unpaired. The study's findings and limits: Anti-spike CD8 specificities were favored by VDJdb matching, whose results missed private and CD4 specificities.

Deletions cut 6 bases from V and 6 bases from J, with 15 bases between. The CDR3 length is 14 residues. Germline V lookup: CDR1 KGHSH, CDR2 LQKENI. Sequencing was carried out using whole blood. The source is an adult who was a healthcare worker with PCR-confirmed SARS-CoV-2 infection or an uninfected control (not recorded which). The chain couples TRBV18 to TRBJ1-5; TRBD1 might be the D (5 bases). The DNA for the CDR3 is TGTGCCAGCTCCTTTTCCGGAGGGGCTCAGCCCCAGCATTTT. This gives the protein CASSFSGGAQPQHF. Full variable domain (missing parts from reference TRBV18 and TRBJ1-5): NAGVMQNPRHLVRRRGQEARLRCSPMKGHSHVYWYRQLPEEGLKFMVYLQKENIIDESGMPKERFSAEFPKEGPSILRIQQVVRGDSAAYFCASSFSGGAQPQHFGDGTRLSIL.